Below, 18 T cell receptor beta chains from the same sample are listed, as sequenced in a study of cytomegalovirus exposure and HLA in healthy donors. Profiled with immunoSEQ multiplex PCR; TCRdb holds only in-frame clones, not every one. The sample yields about 170,000 clones, roughly 86% seen once. The sample comprised PBMCs. The source of these receptors is a man between 18 and 29 years old in good health and CMV-seropositive.

This chain links TRBV11-3 with TRBJ2-7; D is unclear. V lost 1 base and J 0 bases, leaving 7 bases between the germline ends. Germline assignment: CDR1 SGHNT and CDR2 YENEEA. This CDR3 comprises 14 residues. The CDR3 spells CASSLARNSYEQYF. The CDR3 nucleotides read TGTGCCAGCAGCTTAGCGCGTAACTCCTACGAGCAGTACTTC.

The CDR3 coding sequence is TGTGCCAGCAGCTCCCCGGGGGGAAGAAGCTATGGCTACACCTTC. Protein sequence: CASSSPGGRSYGYTF. The chain has TRBV5-6 and TRBJ1-2; weak D call: TRBD1 (5 bases). Trimming shortened V by 3 bases and J by 4 bases, and 16 bases separated the two germline ends. Germline V lookup: CDR1 SGHDT, CDR2 YYEEEE. The length of the CDR3 is 15 residues.

This chain links TRBV6-4 with TRBJ2-1; the match to TRBD2 covers 10 bases. The germline gives CDR1 MRHNA, CDR2 SNTAGT. The J segment lost 0 bases and the V segment lost 0 bases, leaving 23 bases of the junction unmatched. There are 24 residues in the CDR3. DNA for the CDR3: TGTGCCAGCAGTGACTCGATTTACTCGGGTCTAGCGGGAGTTTGGGGAAGCTCCTACAATGAGCAGTTCTTC. Protein product: CASSDSIYSGLAGVWGSSYNEQFF.

The chain combines TRBV13 with TRBJ2-1; TRBD2 matches at 10 bases. The CDR3 totals 15 residues. V gave up 3 bases and J gave up 5 bases; unmatched junction bases: 4. Germline V gives CDR1 PRHDT, CDR2 FYEKMQ (reference sequence). CDR3 nucleotides: TGTGCCAGCAGCTTCCTAGCGGGAGCCCACAATGAGCAGTTCTTC. Translation: CASSFLAGAHNEQFF.

The chain carries TRBV10-2 and TRBJ2-4, with a tentative D call TRBD2 (7 bases). This CDR3 is 15 amino acids long. Germline V CDR1 and CDR2: WSHSY, SAAADI. The germline V and J ends were trimmed by 6 bases and 0 bases, with 12 bases remaining between them. For the CDR3, the DNA is TGCGCCAGCAGGGGGGGGCTAATAGCCAAAAACATTCAGTACTTC. This translates into CASRGGLIAKNIQYF.

This chain links TRBV9 with TRBJ2-4; 8 nucleotides agree with TRBD1. The CDR3 runs 15 residues. J was trimmed by 7 bases and V by 2 bases; bases with no gene match: 8. CDR1 and CDR2 (germline): SGDLS, YYNGEE. CDR3 DNA: TGTGCCAGCAGCGTTGACGGACAGGGTTCTAACATTCAGTACTTC. The encoded protein is CASSVDGQGSNIQYF.

The CDR3 nucleotides read TGTGCCAGCAGCCAAGGGCTAGCGGGAAACAATGAGCAGTTCTTC. Translation: CASSQGLAGNNEQFF. V gene TRBV14 combines with J gene TRBJ2-1, with 9 bases that match TRBD2. V lost 1 base to trimming and J lost 5 bases; unmatched junction nucleotides: 3. Germline CDR1 reads SGHDN; CDR2 reads FVKESK. The CDR3 is 15 amino acids.

This clone was recorded once. The J gene is TRBJ2-2, the V gene TRBV7-3; TRBD2 agrees at 15 bases. Germline V lookup: CDR1 SGHTA, CDR2 FQGTGA. The CDR3 spans 18 residues. The V and J ends lost 5 bases and 2 bases, in that order; junction bases with no gene match: 6. The CDR3 DNA follows: TGTGCCAGCAGCCCGCCGGGACTAGCGGGAGGAAACACCGGGGAGCTGTTTTTT. It translates to CASSPPGLAGGNTGELFF. Combining the CDR3 with reference TRBV7-3 and TRBJ2-2 gives the whole variable domain GAGVSQTPSNKVTEKGKYVELRCDPISGHTALYWYRQSLGQGPEFLIYFQGTGAADDSGLPNDRFFAVRPEGSVSTLKIQRTERGDSAVYLCASSPPGLAGGNTGELFFGEGSRLTVL.

The V gene is TRBV29-1, the J gene TRBJ1-2, with a tentative D call TRBD1 (5 bases). Trimming pared 7 bases from V and 7 bases from J, leaving 13 bases between. The CDR3 has 11 residues. The germline gives CDR1 SQVTM, CDR2 ANQGSEA. Written as DNA, the CDR3 is TGCAGCGGGGGGAGGGGATCTGGCTACACCTTC. Its translation: CSGGRGSGYTF.

The CDR3 is CASSLAGLVQEQYF. The CDR3 DNA is TGTGCCAGCAGCTTAGCGGGACTAGTCCAAGAGCAGTACTTC. This chain links TRBV7-9 with TRBJ2-7; 8 bases fit TRBD2. Germline V gene data show CDR1 as SEHNR and CDR2 as FQNEAQ (reference sequence). The CDR3 has 14 residues. V was pared by 0 bases and J by 7 bases, with 5 bases of the junction left unmatched.

The genes are TRBV6-1 and TRBJ1-3; 7 bases align to TRBD1. The length of the CDR3 is 15 residues. Per germline, CDR1 MNHNS and CDR2 SASEGT. Trimming took 2 bases from V and 5 from J; bases not matched to a gene: 6. The CDR3 nucleotides are TGTGCCAGCAGTGAACCGTCGGGACAGAGAAACACCATATATTTT. This codes for CASSEPSGQRNTIYF.

This chain connects TRBV12-5 to TRBJ2-5; TRBD2 agrees at 10 bases. V was pared by 4 bases and J by 5 bases, with 7 bases of the junction left unmatched. Germline V gene lookup returns CDR1 LGHNT and CDR2 FRNRAP. The CDR3 runs 15 residues. Here the CDR3 DNA reads TGTGCTAGTGGTTCCGGGACTAGCGCTGGGGAGACCCAGTACTTC. It codes for CASGSGTSAGETQYF.

The rearrangement uses TRBV7-9 and TRBJ2-1; 9 bases line up with TRBD2. From germline, CDR1 is SEHNR and CDR2 FQNEAQ (reference sequence). J gave up 6 bases and V 5 bases, and 11 bases lay outside the gene matches. This CDR3 spans 16 amino acids. The CDR3 spells CASSQGLAGPGNEQFF. In DNA, the CDR3 is TGTGCCAGCAGCCAGGGACTAGCAGGTCCAGGCAATGAGCAGTTCTTC.

The rearrangement links TRBV19 to TRBJ2-1; D may be TRBD1 (6 bases). Germline V gives CDR1 LNHDA, CDR2 SQIVND (reference sequence). The CDR3 extends over 16 amino acids. Trimming cost V 1 base and J 4 bases, with 14 bases left between them. The CDR3 nucleotides read TGTGCCAGTAGTATAGCTAGGGAGACAGGATACAATGAGCAGTTCTTC. Encoded protein: CASSIARETGYNEQFF.

This chain uses TRBV9 with TRBJ2-2; the match to TRBD2 covers 13 bases. Unmatched junction bases numbered 7, after V lost 3 bases and J lost 8 bases. This CDR3 is built from 16 residues. The germline V gene has CDR1 SGDLS and CDR2 YYNGEE. The CDR3 spells CASSELAGGPGGELFF. CDR3 coding DNA: TGTGCCAGCAGCGAACTAGCGGGAGGGCCGGGTGGGGAGCTGTTTTTT.

The chain combines TRBV19 with TRBJ2-1; 10 positions agree with TRBD2. The J segment lost 4 bases and the V segment lost 0 bases, leaving 6 bases of the junction unmatched. Germline V lookup: CDR1 LNHDA, CDR2 SQIVND (reference sequence). This CDR3 is 17 amino acids long. CDR3 protein: CASSIDLLAGAYNEQFF. CDR3 DNA: TGTGCCAGTAGTATAGATCTCCTAGCGGGAGCTTACAATGAGCAGTTCTTC. The variable domain in full, with the rest retrieved from reference TRBV19 and TRBJ2-1, is DGGITQSPKYLFRKEGQNVTLSCEQNLNHDAMYWYRQDPGQGLRLIYYSQIVNDFQKGDIAEGYSVSREKKESFPLTVTSAQKNPTAFYLCASSIDLLAGAYNEQFFGPGTRLTVL.

This clone was seen a single time. This sequence joins TRBV7-2 and TRBJ2-3, with 14 nucleotides matching TRBD2. CDR1 and CDR2 from the germline V gene are SGHTA and FQGNSA. CDR3 length: 16 residues. V was clipped by 4 bases and J by 3 bases; unmatched bases: 3. The CDR3 sequence is CASSWTSGRTTDTQYF. In DNA form, the CDR3 reads TGTGCCAGCAGCTGGACTAGCGGGAGGACAACAGATACGCAGTATTTT.

This chain links TRBV28 with TRBJ2-7; tentative D call: TRBD1 (5 bases). The length of the CDR3 is 14 residues. V was cut by 5 bases and J by 3 bases, with 14 bases left in between. Germline V gives CDR1 MDHEN, CDR2 SYDVKM. The CDR3: CASSISGNHYEQYF. CDR3 nucleotides: TGTGCCAGCAGTATCTCAGGGAACCACTACGAGCAGTACTTC.